The clone carrying this T cell receptor (beta chain) was observed a few times. Some clones are missing from TCRdb's copy, which holds only in-frame ones; the method was immunoSEQ multiplex PCR. The sample has 130,000 to 150,000 clones, roughly 94% seen once. This record comes from a study of control samples from healthy donors and cancer patients. The length of the CDR3 is 19 residues. J lost 5 bases, V lost 5 bases, and 13 bases had no gene match. CDR1 and CDR2 from the germline V gene are SGHNT and YENEEA. Sequences were obtained from PBMCs. The rearrangement uses TRBV11-3 and TRBJ2-3, with 16 bases fitting TRBD2. This sequence originates from a man aged 60 to 69 with colorectal cancer. Written as DNA, the CDR3 is TGTGCCAGCAGCCTCTCGGGACTAGCGGGGGGGCAAGGTGGAGATACGCAGTATTTT. Translation gives CASSLSGLAGGQGGDTQYF.